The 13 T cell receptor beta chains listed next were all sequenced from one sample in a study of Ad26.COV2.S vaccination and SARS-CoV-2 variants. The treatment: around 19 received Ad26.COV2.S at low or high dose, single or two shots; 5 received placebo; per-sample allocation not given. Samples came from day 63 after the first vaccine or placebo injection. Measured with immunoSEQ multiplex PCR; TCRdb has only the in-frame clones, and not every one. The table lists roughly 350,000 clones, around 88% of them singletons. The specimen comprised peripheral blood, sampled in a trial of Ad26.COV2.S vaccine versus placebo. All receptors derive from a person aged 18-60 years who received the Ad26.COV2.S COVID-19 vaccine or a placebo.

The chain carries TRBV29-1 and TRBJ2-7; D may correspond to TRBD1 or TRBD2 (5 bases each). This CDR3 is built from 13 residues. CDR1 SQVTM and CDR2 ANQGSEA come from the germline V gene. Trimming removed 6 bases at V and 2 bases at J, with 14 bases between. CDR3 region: CSVKTGLAYEQYF. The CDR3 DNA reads TGCAGCGTCAAAACAGGACTCGCCTACGAGCAGTACTTC.

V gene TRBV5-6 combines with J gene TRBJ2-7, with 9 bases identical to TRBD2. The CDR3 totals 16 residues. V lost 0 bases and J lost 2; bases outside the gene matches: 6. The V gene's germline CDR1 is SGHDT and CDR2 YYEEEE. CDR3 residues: CASSLDPGTSTYEQYF. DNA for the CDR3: TGTGCCAGCAGCTTGGACCCCGGGACTAGCACCTACGAGCAGTACTTC.

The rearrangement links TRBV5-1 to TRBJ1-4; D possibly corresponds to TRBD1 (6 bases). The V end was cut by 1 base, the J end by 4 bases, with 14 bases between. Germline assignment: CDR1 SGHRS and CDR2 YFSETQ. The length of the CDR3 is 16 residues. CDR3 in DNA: TGCGCCAGCAGCTTGACAGCAGGGGTAAATAATGAAAAACTGTTTTTT. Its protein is CASSLTAGVNNEKLFF.

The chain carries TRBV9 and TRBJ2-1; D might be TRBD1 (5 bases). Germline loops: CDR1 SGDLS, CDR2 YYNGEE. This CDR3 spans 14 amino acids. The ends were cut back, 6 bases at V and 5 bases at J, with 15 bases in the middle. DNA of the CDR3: TGTGCCAGCAACCTGGACACAGTGCACAATGAGCAGTTCTTC. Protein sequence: CASNLDTVHNEQFF. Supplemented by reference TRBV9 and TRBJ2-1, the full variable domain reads DSGVTQTPKHLITATGQRVTLRCSPRSGDLSVYWYQQSLDQGLQFLIQYYNGEERAKGNILERFSAQQFPDLHSELNLSSLELGDSALYFCASNLDTVHNEQFFGPGTRLTVL.

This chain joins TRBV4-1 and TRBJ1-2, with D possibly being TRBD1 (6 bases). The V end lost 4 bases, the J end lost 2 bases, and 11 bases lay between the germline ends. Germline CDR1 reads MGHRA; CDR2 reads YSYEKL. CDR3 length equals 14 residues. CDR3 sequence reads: CASSPTQGNYGYTF. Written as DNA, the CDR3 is TGCGCCAGCAGCCCGACCCAGGGGAACTATGGCTACACCTTC.

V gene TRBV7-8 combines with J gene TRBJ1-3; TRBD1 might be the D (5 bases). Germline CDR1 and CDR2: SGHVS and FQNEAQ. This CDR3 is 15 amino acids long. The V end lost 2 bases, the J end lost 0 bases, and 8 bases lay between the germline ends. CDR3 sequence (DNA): TGTGCCAGCAGCTTACAAGGGACCTCTGGAAACACCATATATTTT. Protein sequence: CASSLQGTSGNTIYF. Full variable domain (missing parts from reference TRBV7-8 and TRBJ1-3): GAGVSQSPRYKVAKRGQDVALRCDPISGHVSLFWYQQALGQGPEFLTYFQNEAQLDKSGLPSDRFFAERPEGSVSTLKIQRTQQEDSAVYLCASSLQGTSGNTIYFGEGSWLTVV.

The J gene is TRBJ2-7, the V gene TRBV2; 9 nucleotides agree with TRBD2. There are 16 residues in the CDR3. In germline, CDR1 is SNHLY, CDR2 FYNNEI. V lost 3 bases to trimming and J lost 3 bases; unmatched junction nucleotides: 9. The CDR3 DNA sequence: TGTGCCAGCAGTGAGGGGTTAGCGGGAGCCCGCTACGAGCAGTACTTC. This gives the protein CASSEGLAGARYEQYF.

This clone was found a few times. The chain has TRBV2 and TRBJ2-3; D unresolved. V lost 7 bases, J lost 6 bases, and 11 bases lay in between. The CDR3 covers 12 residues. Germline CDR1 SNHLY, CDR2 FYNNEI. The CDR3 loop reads CASTPTVDTQYF. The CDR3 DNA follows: TGTGCCAGCACCCCGACGGTGGATACGCAGTATTTT. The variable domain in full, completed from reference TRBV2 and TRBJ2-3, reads EPEVTQTPSHQVTQMGQEVILRCVPISNHLYFYWYRQILGQKVEFLVSFYNNEISEKSEIFDDQFSVERPDGSNFTLKIRSTKLEDSAMYFCASTPTVDTQYFGPGTRLTVL.

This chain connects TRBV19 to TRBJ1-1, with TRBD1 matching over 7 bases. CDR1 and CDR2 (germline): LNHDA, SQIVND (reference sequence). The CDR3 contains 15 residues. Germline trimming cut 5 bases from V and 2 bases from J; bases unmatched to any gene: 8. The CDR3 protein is CASSDHRGPNTEAFF. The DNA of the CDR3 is TGTGCCAGTAGTGATCACAGGGGTCCCAACACTGAAGCTTTCTTT.

The CDR3 nucleotides are TGTGCCAGCAGTCTCACAGCTACCGGGGCCAACGTCCTGACTTTC. Translation gives CASSLTATGANVLTF. This rearrangement joins TRBV6-5 to TRBJ2-6, with D unclear. Germline CDR1 and CDR2: MNHEY and SVGAGI. The CDR3 is made up of 15 amino acids. Trimming removed 5 bases from V and 4 bases from J, with 12 bases in between.

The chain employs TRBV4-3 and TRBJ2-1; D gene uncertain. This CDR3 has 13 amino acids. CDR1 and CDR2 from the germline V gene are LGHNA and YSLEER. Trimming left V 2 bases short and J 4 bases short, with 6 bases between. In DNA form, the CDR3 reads TGCGCCAGCAGCCAACTCGTTTACAATGAGCAGTTCTTC. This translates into CASSQLVYNEQFF.

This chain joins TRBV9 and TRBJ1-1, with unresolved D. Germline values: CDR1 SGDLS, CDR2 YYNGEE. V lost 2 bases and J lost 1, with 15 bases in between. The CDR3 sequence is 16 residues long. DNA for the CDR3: TGTGCCAGCAGCGTTTCGATACTTGGGCAGAACACTGAAGCTTTCTTT. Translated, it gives CASSVSILGQNTEAFF.

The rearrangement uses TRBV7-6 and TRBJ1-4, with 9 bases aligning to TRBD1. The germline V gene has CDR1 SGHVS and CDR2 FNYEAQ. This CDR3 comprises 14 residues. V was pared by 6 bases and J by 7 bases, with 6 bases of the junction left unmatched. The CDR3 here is CASRQDRGGEKLFF. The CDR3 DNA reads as TGTGCCAGCAGACAGGACAGGGGCGGTGAAAAACTGTTTTTT.